The source of this TCR beta chain is a study of shared clonotypes between healthy human individuals. Study-level results: Having only a few donors restricted how much genetic and exposure-history diversity was captured. Naive CD4 clonotype sharing across four donors was approximately 5.2%.

Generated by immunoSEQ multiplex PCR, the TCRdb table keeps only in-frame clones and is missing some. The table has about 2.4 million clones, over 85% seen once. Regarding this clone: The antigen is unknown. The same CDR3 is also encoded by other DNA sequences in this sample.

V gave up 5 bases and J gave up 1 base, with 9 bases separating them. The CDR3 contains 13 residues. Germline CDR1 is SGHRS and CDR2 is YFSETQ. The origin of this receptor is a man between 18 and 35 years old in good health. Some clones in this sample may be carry-over from other donors' samples. The sequencing sample was made of naive CD4+ T cells from PBMCs. This sample's subset: CD45RA+ positively selected. The chain carries TRBV5-1 and TRBJ1-1; the D gene is possibly TRBD1 (6 bases). The DNA for the CDR3 is TGCGCCAGCAGTCCGACAGGGAACACTGAAGCTTTCTTT. This sequence encodes CASSPTGNTEAFF.